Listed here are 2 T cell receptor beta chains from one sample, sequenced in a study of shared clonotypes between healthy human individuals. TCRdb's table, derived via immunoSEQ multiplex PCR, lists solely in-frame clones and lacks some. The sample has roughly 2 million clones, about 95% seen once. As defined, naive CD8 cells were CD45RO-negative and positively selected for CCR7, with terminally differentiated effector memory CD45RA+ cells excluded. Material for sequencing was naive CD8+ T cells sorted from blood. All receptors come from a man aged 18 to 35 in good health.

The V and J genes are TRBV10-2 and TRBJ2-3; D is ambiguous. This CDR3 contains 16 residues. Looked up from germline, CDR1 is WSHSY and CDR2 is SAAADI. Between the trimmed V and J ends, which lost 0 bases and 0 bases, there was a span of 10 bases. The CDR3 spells CASSESSRSSTDTQYF. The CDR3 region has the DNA TGCGCCAGCAGTGAGTCGTCCAGATCTAGCACAGATACGCAGTATTTT.

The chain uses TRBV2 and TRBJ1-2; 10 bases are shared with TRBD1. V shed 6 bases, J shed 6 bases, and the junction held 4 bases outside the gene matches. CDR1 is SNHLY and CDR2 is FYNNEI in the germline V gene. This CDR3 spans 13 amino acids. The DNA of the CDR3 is TGTGCCAGCAGAACTGGACAGGGGGATGGCTACACCTTC. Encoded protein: CASRTGQGDGYTF.